A selection of T cell receptor beta chains follows, all from one sample in a study of T cell repertoires in cytomegalovirus infection. MiXCR, run by TCRdb on the reads, gives a single entry per CDR3 protein. The sample contains tens of thousands of distinct CDR3 sequences, approximately 22% of which appear only once. Their target antigens are unknown. The sample taken for sequencing was PBMCs, sequenced either directly or after in vitro stimulation (not recorded which). Every receptor here comes from a human donor in good health (CMV status not recorded). Some clones in this sample may be carry-over from other donors' samples. The CDR3 runs from the conserved cysteine through the conserved F or W. Each record gives: J gene, V gene, D gene, clone size, CDR3 protein, CDR3 DNA. The D gene is left open where the match is weak. A row's size may be missing; if present it is once, few, many or a size class.

j_call: TRBJ2-7
v_call: TRBV12-3/TRBV12-4
d_call: -
clone_size: -
cdr3_aa: CARGTSGEQYF
cdr3_nt: TGTGCCAGGGGGACTTCGGGCGAGCAGTACTTC

j_call: TRBJ2-1
v_call: TRBV7-2
d_call: -
clone_size: many
cdr3_aa: CASSSNEQFF
cdr3_nt: TGTGCCAGCAGCTCGAATGAGCAGTTCTTC

j_call: TRBJ1-1
v_call: TRBV5-1
d_call: -
clone_size: -
cdr3_aa: CASRIGGETEAFF
cdr3_nt: TGCGCCAGCAGAATCGGGGGGGAAACTGAAGCTTTCTTT

j_call: TRBJ2-2
v_call: TRBV28
d_call: -
clone_size: many
cdr3_aa: CASSPRGTGELFF
cdr3_nt: TGTGCCAGCAGTCCCAGGGGCACCGGGGAGCTGTTTTTT

j_call: TRBJ2-1
v_call: TRBV7-2
d_call: -
clone_size: few
cdr3_aa: CASSLRVVRIRAAYNEQFF
cdr3_nt: TGTGCCAGCAGCTTAAGGGTAGTTAGAATCCGAGCCGCCTACAATGAGCAGTTCTTC

j_call: TRBJ1-2
v_call: TRBV4-1
d_call: TRBD1
clone_size: -
cdr3_aa: CASSHATGTHGYTF
cdr3_nt: TGCGCCAGCAGCCACGCGACAGGGACGCATGGCTACACCTTC

j_call: TRBJ2-2
v_call: TRBV5-1
d_call: TRBD2
clone_size: few
cdr3_aa: CASSPTIAAGGAATGELFF
cdr3_nt: TGCGCCAGCAGCCCGACAATAGCAGCGGGAGGAGCGGCCACCGGGGAGCTGTTTTTT

j_call: TRBJ1-2
v_call: TRBV10-3
d_call: -
clone_size: few
cdr3_aa: CANGIPNSGGYTF
cdr3_nt: TGTGCCAACGGGATCCCAAATTCGGGTGGCTACACCTTC

j_call: TRBJ2-7
v_call: TRBV7-9
d_call: -
clone_size: -
cdr3_aa: CASSPMAIRSYEQYF
cdr3_nt: TGTGCCAGCAGCCCAATGGCAATTAGGTCCTACGAGCAGTACTTC

j_call: TRBJ2-1
v_call: TRBV7-9
d_call: -
clone_size: -
cdr3_aa: CASTESLAPTYNEQFF
cdr3_nt: TGTGCCAGCACCGAGAGTCTAGCGCCAACCTACAATGAGCAGTTCTTC

j_call: TRBJ2-1
v_call: TRBV19
d_call: -
clone_size: many
cdr3_aa: CASSQTKGNEQFF
cdr3_nt: TGTGCCAGTAGCCAAACAAAGGGCAATGAGCAGTTCTTC

j_call: TRBJ1-6
v_call: TRBV7-2
d_call: TRBD1
clone_size: -
cdr3_aa: CASTWDRNSPLHF
cdr3_nt: TGTGCCAGCACCTGGGACAGGAATTCACCCCTCCACTTT

j_call: TRBJ1-1
v_call: TRBV7-2
d_call: -
clone_size: many
cdr3_aa: CASSQSGRDTEAFF
cdr3_nt: TGTGCCAGCAGCCAGTCGGGCAGGGACACTGAAGCTTTCTTT

j_call: TRBJ1-3
v_call: TRBV11-2
d_call: -
clone_size: few
cdr3_aa: CASTTVTSGNTIYF
cdr3_nt: TGTGCCAGCACCACAGTCACCTCTGGAAACACCATATATTTT

j_call: TRBJ2-2
v_call: TRBV4-3
d_call: TRBD2
clone_size: many
cdr3_aa: CASSQVDLAAGTGELFF
cdr3_nt: TGCGCCAGCAGCCAAGTGGATCTAGCGGCAGGCACCGGGGAGCTGTTTTTT

j_call: TRBJ1-3
v_call: TRBV5-4
d_call: -
clone_size: -
cdr3_aa: CASSLGGTGNTIYF
cdr3_nt: TGTGCCAGCAGCTTGGGGGGGACTGGAAACACCATATATTTT

j_call: TRBJ2-5
v_call: TRBV10-3
d_call: -
clone_size: -
cdr3_aa: CAISEVEEGETQYF
cdr3_nt: TGTGCCATCAGCGAAGTGGAGGAGGGGGAGACCCAGTACTTC

j_call: TRBJ2-2
v_call: TRBV7-3
d_call: TRBD1
clone_size: many
cdr3_aa: CASRQQGNGELFF
cdr3_nt: TGTGCCAGCAGGCAACAGGGGAACGGGGAGCTGTTTTTT

j_call: TRBJ1-2
v_call: TRBV6-1
d_call: -
clone_size: medium-sized
cdr3_aa: CASSLQGGGDGYTF
cdr3_nt: TGTGCCAGCAGCCTACAGGGCGGCGGAGATGGCTACACCTTC

j_call: TRBJ2-2
v_call: TRBV6-1
d_call: -
clone_size: few
cdr3_aa: CASSPSGNTGELFF
cdr3_nt: TGTGCCAGCAGTCCCAGCGGGAACACCGGGGAGCTGTTTTTT

j_call: TRBJ1-4
v_call: TRBV7-8
d_call: TRBD1
clone_size: many
cdr3_aa: CASSLVHRGATNEKLFF
cdr3_nt: TGTGCCAGCAGCTTAGTGCACAGGGGGGCAACTAATGAAAAACTGTTTTTT

j_call: TRBJ2-2
v_call: TRBV24-1
d_call: -
clone_size: -
cdr3_aa: CATSDLTAGVVTGELVF
cdr3_nt: TGTGCCACCAGTGATTTGACGGCAGGGGTGGTCACCGGGGAGCTGGTTTTT

j_call: TRBJ2-1
v_call: TRBV7-2
d_call: -
clone_size: -
cdr3_aa: CASRGAGRSYNEQFF
cdr3_nt: TGTGCCAGCAGGGGAGCAGGGCGATCCTACAATGAGCAGTTCTTC

j_call: TRBJ2-1
v_call: TRBV6-2/TRBV6-3
d_call: -
clone_size: many
cdr3_aa: CATRMSLKFYNEQFF
cdr3_nt: TGTGCCACCCGAATGAGCCTTAAATTCTACAATGAGCAGTTCTTC

j_call: TRBJ1-1
v_call: TRBV5-6
d_call: -
clone_size: -
cdr3_aa: CASSLLSNTEAFF
cdr3_nt: TGTGCCAGCAGCTTACTATCTAACACTGAAGCTTTCTTT

j_call: TRBJ2-3
v_call: TRBV7-2
d_call: TRBD2
clone_size: many
cdr3_aa: CASSMGLAVGTDTQYF
cdr3_nt: TGTGCCAGCAGCATGGGACTAGCGGTCGGGACAGATACGCAGTATTTT

j_call: TRBJ1-5
v_call: TRBV19
d_call: -
clone_size: few
cdr3_aa: CASSTGRPDQPQHF
cdr3_nt: TGTGCCAGTAGTACGGGGAGACCCGATCAGCCCCAGCATTTT

j_call: TRBJ2-1
v_call: TRBV7-3
d_call: TRBD2
clone_size: -
cdr3_aa: CASSLEGGRVLNNEQFF
cdr3_nt: TGTGCCAGCAGCTTAGAGGGAGGGCGAGTGTTAAACAATGAGCAGTTCTTC

j_call: TRBJ2-1
v_call: TRBV6-2/TRBV6-3
d_call: -
clone_size: few
cdr3_aa: CASSVGLQNNEQFF
cdr3_nt: TGTGCCAGCAGTGTCGGACTCCAAAACAATGAGCAGTTCTTC

j_call: TRBJ2-1
v_call: TRBV20-1
d_call: TRBD2
clone_size: few
cdr3_aa: CSARGLGLTSGNNEQFF
cdr3_nt: TGCAGTGCTAGAGGGTTGGGGTTGACTAGCGGAAACAATGAGCAGTTCTTC

j_call: TRBJ1-1
v_call: TRBV7-6
d_call: TRBD1
clone_size: few
cdr3_aa: CASSLAHRGTEAFF
cdr3_nt: TGTGCCAGCAGCTTAGCCCACAGGGGCACTGAAGCTTTCTTT

j_call: TRBJ2-2
v_call: TRBV7-9
d_call: -
clone_size: -
cdr3_aa: CASSLRDTGELFF
cdr3_nt: TGTGCCAGCAGCTTACGGGACACCGGGGAGCTGTTTTTT

j_call: TRBJ1-1
v_call: TRBV11-3
d_call: TRBD1
clone_size: -
cdr3_aa: CASSLDLWGTGADTEAFF
cdr3_nt: TGTGCCAGCAGCTTAGATCTTTGGGGGACAGGTGCGGACACTGAAGCTTTCTTT

j_call: TRBJ2-1
v_call: TRBV19
d_call: -
clone_size: -
cdr3_aa: CASSISIYNEHFF
cdr3_nt: TGTGCCAGTAGTATCAGTATTTACAATGAGCATTTCTTC

j_call: TRBJ2-3
v_call: TRBV7-2
d_call: -
clone_size: -
cdr3_aa: CASSSRRYTDTQYF
cdr3_nt: TGTGCCAGCAGCTCTCGACGATACACAGATACGCAGTATTTT

j_call: TRBJ2-7
v_call: TRBV7-2
d_call: TRBD2
clone_size: many
cdr3_aa: CASSVGLAEYEQYF
cdr3_nt: TGTGCCAGCAGCGTGGGACTAGCCGAATACGAGCAGTACTTC

j_call: TRBJ2-5
v_call: TRBV12-5
d_call: -
clone_size: -
cdr3_aa: CASGLPPEETQYF
cdr3_nt: TGTGCTAGTGGTTTGCCGCCAGAAGAGACCCAGTACTTC

j_call: TRBJ1-5
v_call: TRBV12-3/TRBV12-4
d_call: -
clone_size: -
cdr3_aa: CASSLMGGNSQPQHF
cdr3_nt: TGTGCCAGCAGTTTAATGGGGGGGAATAGTCAGCCCCAGCATTTT

j_call: TRBJ1-5
v_call: TRBV24-1
d_call: TRBD1
clone_size: few
cdr3_aa: CATSPGQPNQPQHF
cdr3_nt: TGTGCCACCAGTCCGGGACAGCCCAATCAGCCCCAGCATTTT

j_call: TRBJ2-1
v_call: TRBV7-9
d_call: TRBD2
clone_size: many
cdr3_aa: CASSSGTSGRTTHEQFF
cdr3_nt: TGTGCCAGCAGCTCCGGGACTAGCGGGAGAACCACCCATGAGCAGTTCTTC

j_call: TRBJ2-1
v_call: TRBV29-1
d_call: -
clone_size: -
cdr3_aa: CSVEWLAWNEQFF
cdr3_nt: TGCAGCGTTGAGTGGCTAGCGTGGAATGAGCAGTTCTTC

j_call: TRBJ2-5
v_call: TRBV27
d_call: -
clone_size: -
cdr3_aa: CASSPHQETQYF
cdr3_nt: TGTGCCAGCAGTCCCCACCAAGAGACCCAGTACTTC

j_call: TRBJ2-7
v_call: TRBV5-1
d_call: TRBD2
clone_size: few
cdr3_aa: CASSLGLATRSYEQYF
cdr3_nt: TGCGCCAGCAGCTTGGGACTAGCGACCCGGAGCTACGAGCAGTACTTC

j_call: TRBJ2-1
v_call: TRBV10-3
d_call: TRBD1
clone_size: few
cdr3_aa: CAISEDRPNEQFF
cdr3_nt: TGTGCCATCAGCGAGGACAGGCCCAATGAGCAGTTCTTC

j_call: TRBJ1-2
v_call: TRBV7-9
d_call: -
clone_size: many
cdr3_aa: CASSSQGNYGYTF
cdr3_nt: TGTGCCAGCAGCTCCCAGGGAAACTATGGCTACACCTTC

j_call: TRBJ2-5
v_call: TRBV10-3
d_call: -
clone_size: -
cdr3_aa: CAISESISQETQYF
cdr3_nt: TGTGCCATCAGTGAGTCCATATCCCAAGAGACCCAGTACTTC

j_call: TRBJ2-2
v_call: TRBV29-1
d_call: -
clone_size: -
cdr3_aa: CSVVLNTGELFF
cdr3_nt: TGCAGCGTTGTCCTGAACACCGGGGAGCTGTTTTTT

j_call: TRBJ2-5
v_call: TRBV5-8
d_call: -
clone_size: few
cdr3_aa: CASSLGDSPRETQYF
cdr3_nt: TGTGCCAGCAGCTTGGGCGACAGTCCGAGGGAGACCCAGTACTTC

j_call: TRBJ1-2
v_call: TRBV5-1
d_call: -
clone_size: -
cdr3_aa: CASSLPDSYGYTF
cdr3_nt: TGCGCCAGCAGCTTGCCGGACAGCTATGGCTACACCTTC

j_call: TRBJ2-3
v_call: TRBV7-2
d_call: -
clone_size: many
cdr3_aa: CASSRFQGSDTQYF
cdr3_nt: TGTGCCAGCAGCCGTTTTCAGGGTTCAGATACGCAGTATTTT

j_call: TRBJ1-2
v_call: TRBV7-9
d_call: -
clone_size: many
cdr3_aa: CASSFFGGQSGYTF
cdr3_nt: TGTGCCAGCAGCTTCTTCGGTGGACAGAGTGGCTACACCTTC

j_call: TRBJ1-1
v_call: TRBV6-2/TRBV6-3
d_call: TRBD1
clone_size: few
cdr3_aa: CASRFLPRQGGEAFF
cdr3_nt: TGTGCCAGCAGGTTTTTACCGCGACAGGGAGGAGAAGCTTTCTTT

j_call: TRBJ2-1
v_call: TRBV6-4
d_call: TRBD2
clone_size: -
cdr3_aa: CASSDGTSGSSEQFF
cdr3_nt: TGTGCCAGCAGTGACGGCACTAGCGGGAGTTCTGAGCAGTTCTTC

j_call: TRBJ2-3
v_call: TRBV19
d_call: TRBD2
clone_size: -
cdr3_aa: CASSIGPSGRTQYF
cdr3_nt: TGTGCCAGTAGTATAGGCCCTAGCGGGAGGACGCAGTATTTT